Each of the 7 T cell receptor beta chains below was sequenced from the same sample in a study of blood T cells in healthy people across ages. Through a sample-barcoded 5' primer and a J-beta primer mix, a second PCR was run for roughly 6 to 12 cycles. Each CDR3 protein is one row after TCRdb ran MiXCR on the 5' RACE reads. The data hold fewer than 950,000 distinct CDR3 sequences, with 35% to 40% observed a single time. The sample taken for sequencing was blood. The receptors derive from a man aged 18 to 35 in good health.

A word on this clonotype: A read error may produce the germline difference seen at one junction end. The chain has TRBV5-1 and TRBJ2-1, with TRBD2 matching over 13 bases. Germline CDR1 reads SGHRS; CDR2 reads YFSETQ. The length of the CDR3 is 16 residues. DNA of the CDR3: TGCGCCAGCAGCCGCGGGACTAGCGGGGCCTACAATGGGCAGTTCTTC. Protein sequence: CASSRGTSGAYNGQFF.

This clonotype was picked up a small number of times. The chain recombines TRBV7-9 with TRBJ1-6; D gene uncertain. The germline V and J ends were trimmed by 1 base and 5 bases, with 9 bases remaining between them. The CDR3 is 15 amino acids. CDR1 SEHNR and CDR2 FQNEAQ come from the germline V gene (reference sequence). CDR3 DNA: TGTGCCAGCAGCTTAGAATCTGCAAATAATTCACCCCTCCACTTT. Translation: CASSLESANNSPLHF.

This clonotype was counted ten times or more. This chain joins TRBV7-6 and TRBJ1-5; a weak D match, TRBD1 (5 bases). The CDR3 runs to 14 residues. Germline V gene sequence: CDR1 SGHVS, CDR2 FNYEAQ. Trimming shortened V by 4 bases and J by 4 bases, and 11 bases separated the two germline ends. The CDR3 coding sequence is TGTGCCAGCAGCTCCCGGGGGGGGAATCAGCCCCAGCATTTT. Its protein is CASSSRGGNQPQHF.

This clonotype was seen only a few times. The V call is TRBV29-1, the J call TRBJ2-7; D is unresolved. This CDR3 has 14 amino acids. Trimming stripped 7 bases from V and 3 bases from J, with 19 bases between. The V gene's germline CDR1 is SQVTM and CDR2 ANQGSEA. The CDR3 nucleotides are TGCAGCGCTTCCATACCTGCCGTCCTCTACGAGCAGTACTTC. Residues: CSASIPAVLYEQYF.

The CDR3, as DNA: TGTGCCAGCAGCCAAGTGGACGGGTCGACCTACGAGCAGTACTTC. Translating gives CASSQVDGSTYEQYF. The chain combines TRBV4-2 with TRBJ2-7; D is undetermined. The V gene's germline CDR1 is LGHNA and CDR2 YNFKEQ. V was trimmed by 1 base and J by 2 bases, leaving 12 bases between them. The CDR3 is 15 residues long.

The table lists this clonotype with a few counts. This chain uses TRBV6-5 with TRBJ2-1; D perhaps matches TRBD2 (7 bases). Germline-derived CDR1 and CDR2 are MNHEY and SVGAGI. This CDR3 comprises 16 residues. V lost 0 bases, J lost 14 bases, and 23 bases lay in between. The CDR3 sequence is CASSYSARGRLELKFF. CDR3 DNA: TGTGCCAGCAGTTACTCCGCGCGGGGGCGATTGGAGTTGAAGTTCTTC.

This clonotype showed up just a few times. The V call is TRBV20-1, the J call TRBJ1-1; maybe TRBD1 (5 bases). CDR1 and CDR2 from the germline V gene are DFQATT and SNEGSKA (reference sequence). V was shortened by 1 base and J by 3 bases, with 12 bases between the two germline ends. This CDR3 contains 14 residues. CDR3 protein: CSARAEWGDTEAFF. The CDR3 DNA reads TGCAGTGCTAGAGCAGAGTGGGGGGACACTGAAGCTTTCTTT.